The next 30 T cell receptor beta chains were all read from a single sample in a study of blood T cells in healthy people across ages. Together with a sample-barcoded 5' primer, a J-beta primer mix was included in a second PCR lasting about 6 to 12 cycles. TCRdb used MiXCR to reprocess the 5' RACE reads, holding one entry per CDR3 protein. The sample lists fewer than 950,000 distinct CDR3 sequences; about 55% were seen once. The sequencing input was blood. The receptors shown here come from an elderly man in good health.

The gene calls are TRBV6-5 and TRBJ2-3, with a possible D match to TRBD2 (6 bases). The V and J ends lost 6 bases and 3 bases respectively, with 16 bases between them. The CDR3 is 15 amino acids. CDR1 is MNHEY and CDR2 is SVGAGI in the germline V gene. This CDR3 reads CASSGSTVRTDTQYF. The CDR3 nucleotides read TGTGCCAGCAGCGGGAGCACGGTCAGGACAGATACGCAGTATTTT.

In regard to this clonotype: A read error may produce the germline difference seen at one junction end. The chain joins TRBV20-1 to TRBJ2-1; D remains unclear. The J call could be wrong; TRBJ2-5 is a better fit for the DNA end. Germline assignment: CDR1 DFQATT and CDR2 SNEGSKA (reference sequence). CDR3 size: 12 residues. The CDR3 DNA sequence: TGCAGTGCCCGATTGAGGCAAGGGACCCAGTACTTC. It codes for CSARLRQGTQYF.

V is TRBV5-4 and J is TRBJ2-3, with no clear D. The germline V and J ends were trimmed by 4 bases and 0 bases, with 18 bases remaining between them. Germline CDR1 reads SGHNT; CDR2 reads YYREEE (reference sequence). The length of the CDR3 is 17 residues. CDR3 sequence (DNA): TGTGCCAGCAGCATTGGGCCTACGCCAACTAGCACAGATACGCAGTATTTT. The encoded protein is CASSIGPTPTSTDTQYF.

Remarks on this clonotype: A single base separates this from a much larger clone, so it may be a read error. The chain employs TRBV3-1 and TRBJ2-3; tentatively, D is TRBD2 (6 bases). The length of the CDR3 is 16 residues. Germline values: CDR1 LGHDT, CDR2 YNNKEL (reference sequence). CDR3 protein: CASSQNTSPGTNTQYF. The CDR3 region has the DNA TGTGCCAGCAGCCAAAATACTAGCCCGGGCACAAATACGCAGTATTTT.

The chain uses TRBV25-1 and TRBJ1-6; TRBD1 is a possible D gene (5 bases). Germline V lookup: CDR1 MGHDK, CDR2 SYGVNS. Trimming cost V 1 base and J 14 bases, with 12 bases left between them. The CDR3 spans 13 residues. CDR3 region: CASSESGLSTLHF. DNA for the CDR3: TGTGCCAGCAGTGAATCGGGACTTAGTACCCTCCACTTT.

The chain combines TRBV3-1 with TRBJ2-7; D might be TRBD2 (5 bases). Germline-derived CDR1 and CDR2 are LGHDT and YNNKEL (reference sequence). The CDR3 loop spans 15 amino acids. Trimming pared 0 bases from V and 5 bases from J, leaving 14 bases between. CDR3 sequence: CASSQDRLATNEQYF. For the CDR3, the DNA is TGTGCCAGCAGCCAAGATCGGCTAGCAACCAACGAGCAGTACTTC.

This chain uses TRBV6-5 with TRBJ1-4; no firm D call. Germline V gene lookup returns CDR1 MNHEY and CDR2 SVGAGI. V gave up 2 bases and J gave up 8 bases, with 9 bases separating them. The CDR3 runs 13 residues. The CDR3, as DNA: TGTGCCAGCAGTTACACCACGATGGAAAAACTGTTTTTT. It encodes CASSYTTMEKLFF.

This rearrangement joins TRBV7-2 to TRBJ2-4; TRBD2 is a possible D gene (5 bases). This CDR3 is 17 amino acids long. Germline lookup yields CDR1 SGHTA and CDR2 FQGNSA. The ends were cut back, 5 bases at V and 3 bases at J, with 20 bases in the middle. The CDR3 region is CASSVDGAALGKNIQYF. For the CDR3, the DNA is TGTGCCAGCAGCGTAGATGGAGCGGCCCTCGGCAAAAACATTCAGTACTTC. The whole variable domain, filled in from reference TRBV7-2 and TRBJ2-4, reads GAGVSQSPSNKVTEKGKDVELRCDPISGHTALYWYRQSLGQGLEFLIYFQGNSAPDKSGLPSDRFSAERTGGSVSTLTIQRTQQEDSAVYLCASSVDGAALGKNIQYFGAGTRLSVL.

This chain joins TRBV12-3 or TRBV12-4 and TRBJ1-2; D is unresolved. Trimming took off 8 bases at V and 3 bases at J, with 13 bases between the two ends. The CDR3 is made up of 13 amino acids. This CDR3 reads CASGLRRDYGYTF. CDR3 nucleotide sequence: TGTGCCAGCGGCCTTAGAAGGGACTATGGCTACACCTTC.

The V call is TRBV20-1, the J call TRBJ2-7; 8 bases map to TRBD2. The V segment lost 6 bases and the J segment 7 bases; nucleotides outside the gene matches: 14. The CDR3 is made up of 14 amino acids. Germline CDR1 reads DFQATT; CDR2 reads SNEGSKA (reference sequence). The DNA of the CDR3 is TGCAGTGCCAAACTAGCGGCCTCCTACAATGAGCAGTACTTC. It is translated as CSAKLAASYNEQYF.

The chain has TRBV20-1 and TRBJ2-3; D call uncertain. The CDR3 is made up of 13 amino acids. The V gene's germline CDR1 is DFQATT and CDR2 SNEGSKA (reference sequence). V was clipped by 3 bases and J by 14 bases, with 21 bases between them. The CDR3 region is CSASQDSPGYAYF. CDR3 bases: TGCAGTGCTAGCCAAGATAGCCCTGGATACGCGTATTTT.

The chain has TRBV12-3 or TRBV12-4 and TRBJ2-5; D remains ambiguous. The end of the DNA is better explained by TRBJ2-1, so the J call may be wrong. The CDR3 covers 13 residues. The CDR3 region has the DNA TGTGCCAGCAGACCACAGAATCAAGAGACCCAGTTCTTC. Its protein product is CASRPQNQETQFF.

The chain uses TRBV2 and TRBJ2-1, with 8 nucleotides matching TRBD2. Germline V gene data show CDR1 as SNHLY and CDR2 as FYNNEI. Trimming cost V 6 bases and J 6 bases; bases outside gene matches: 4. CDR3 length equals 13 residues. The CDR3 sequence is CASRVGGGNEQFF. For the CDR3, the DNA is TGTGCCAGCAGGGTCGGGGGGGGCAATGAGCAGTTCTTC.

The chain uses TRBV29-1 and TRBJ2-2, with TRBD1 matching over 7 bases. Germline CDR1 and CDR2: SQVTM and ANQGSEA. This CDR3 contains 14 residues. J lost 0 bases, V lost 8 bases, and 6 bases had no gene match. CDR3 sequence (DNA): TGCAGCATTTCCGGGACAGCGAACACCGGGGAGCTGTTTTTT. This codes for CSISGTANTGELFF.

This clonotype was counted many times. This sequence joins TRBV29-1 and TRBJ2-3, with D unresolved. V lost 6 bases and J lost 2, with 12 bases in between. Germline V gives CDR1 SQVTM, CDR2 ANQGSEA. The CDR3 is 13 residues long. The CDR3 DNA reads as TGCAGCGTCCGTCTCCGGTTCACAGATACGCAGTATTTT. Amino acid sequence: CSVRLRFTDTQYF.

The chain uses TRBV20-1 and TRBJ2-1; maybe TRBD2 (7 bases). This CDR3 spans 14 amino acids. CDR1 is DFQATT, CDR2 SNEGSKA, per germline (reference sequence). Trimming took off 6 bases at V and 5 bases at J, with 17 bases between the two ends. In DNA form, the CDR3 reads TGCAGTGCCTTCCCCTTGCGGGGGCACAATGAGCAGTTCTTC. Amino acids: CSAFPLRGHNEQFF.

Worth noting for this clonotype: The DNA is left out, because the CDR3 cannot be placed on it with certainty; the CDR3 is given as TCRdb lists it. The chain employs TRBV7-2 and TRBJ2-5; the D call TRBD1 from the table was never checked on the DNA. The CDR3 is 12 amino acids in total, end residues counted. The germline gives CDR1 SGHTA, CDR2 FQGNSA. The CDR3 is CASSFGKGASYF.

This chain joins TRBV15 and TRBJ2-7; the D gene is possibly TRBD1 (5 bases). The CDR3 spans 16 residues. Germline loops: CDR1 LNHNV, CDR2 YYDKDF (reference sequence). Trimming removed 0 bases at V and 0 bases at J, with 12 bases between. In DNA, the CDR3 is TGTGCCACCAGCAGAGATTTGGGGCCGATCTCCTACGAGCAGTACTTC. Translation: CATSRDLGPISYEQYF.

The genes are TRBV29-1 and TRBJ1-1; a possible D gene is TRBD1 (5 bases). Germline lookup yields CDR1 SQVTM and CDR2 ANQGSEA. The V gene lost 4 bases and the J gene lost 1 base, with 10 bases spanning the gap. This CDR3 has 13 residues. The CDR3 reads CSVVRGSNTEAFF. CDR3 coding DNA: TGCAGCGTTGTACGGGGCTCGAACACTGAAGCTTTCTTT. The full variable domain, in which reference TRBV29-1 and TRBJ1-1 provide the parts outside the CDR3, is SAVISQKPSRDICQRGTSLTIQCQVDSQVTMMFWYRQQPGQSLTLIATANQGSEATYESGFVIDKFPISRPNLTFSTLTVSNMSPEDSSIYLCSVVRGSNTEAFFGQGTRLTVV.

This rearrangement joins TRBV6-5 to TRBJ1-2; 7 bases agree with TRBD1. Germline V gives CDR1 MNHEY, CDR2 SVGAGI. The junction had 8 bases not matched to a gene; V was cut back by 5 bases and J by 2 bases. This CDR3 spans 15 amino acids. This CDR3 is CASSPMTGFNYGYTF. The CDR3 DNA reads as TGTGCCAGCAGTCCCATGACAGGGTTCAACTATGGCTACACCTTC.

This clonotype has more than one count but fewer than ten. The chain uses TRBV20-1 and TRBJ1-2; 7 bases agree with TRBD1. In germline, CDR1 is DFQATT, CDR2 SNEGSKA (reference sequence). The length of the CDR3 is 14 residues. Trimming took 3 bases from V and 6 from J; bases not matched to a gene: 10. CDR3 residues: CSASARGGKNGYTF. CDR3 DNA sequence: TGCAGTGCTAGTGCCAGGGGGGGGAAGAATGGCTACACCTTC.

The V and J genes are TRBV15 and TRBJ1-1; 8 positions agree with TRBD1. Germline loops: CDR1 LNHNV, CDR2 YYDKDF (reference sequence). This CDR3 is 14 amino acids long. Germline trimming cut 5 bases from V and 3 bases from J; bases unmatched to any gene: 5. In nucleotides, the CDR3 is TGTGCCACCAGCCCCGACAGGGGATACACTGAAGCTTTCTTT. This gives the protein CATSPDRGYTEAFF.

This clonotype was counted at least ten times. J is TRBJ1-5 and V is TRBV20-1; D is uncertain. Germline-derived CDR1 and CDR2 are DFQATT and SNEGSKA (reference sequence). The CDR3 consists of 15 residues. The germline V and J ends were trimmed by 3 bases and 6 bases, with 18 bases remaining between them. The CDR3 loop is CSARYSRTVGQPQHF. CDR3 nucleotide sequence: TGCAGTGCTAGGTACAGTCGAACAGTGGGTCAGCCCCAGCATTTT.

CDR3: CASSKASSGQHRYAYF. DNA of the CDR3: TGTGCCAGCAGCAAAGCCTCTAGCGGTCAGCACAGATACGCGTATTTT. The chain carries TRBV21-1 and TRBJ2-3; the table calls TRBD2, which could not be checked here. TRBV21-1 is classified as a pseudogene. This CDR3 has 16 amino acids.

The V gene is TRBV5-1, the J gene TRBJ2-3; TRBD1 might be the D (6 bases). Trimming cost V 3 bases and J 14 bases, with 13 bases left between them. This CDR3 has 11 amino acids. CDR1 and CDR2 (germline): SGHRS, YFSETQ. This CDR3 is CASSSGTRGYF. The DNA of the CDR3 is TGCGCCAGCAGCTCCGGGACAAGAGGGTATTTT.

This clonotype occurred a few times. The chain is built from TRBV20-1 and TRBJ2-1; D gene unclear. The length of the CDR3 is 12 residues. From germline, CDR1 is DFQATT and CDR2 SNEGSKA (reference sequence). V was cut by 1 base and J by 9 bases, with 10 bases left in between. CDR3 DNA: TGCAGTGCTAGAGCGGTGAGTCTTGAGCAGTTCTTC. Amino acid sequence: CSARAVSLEQFF.

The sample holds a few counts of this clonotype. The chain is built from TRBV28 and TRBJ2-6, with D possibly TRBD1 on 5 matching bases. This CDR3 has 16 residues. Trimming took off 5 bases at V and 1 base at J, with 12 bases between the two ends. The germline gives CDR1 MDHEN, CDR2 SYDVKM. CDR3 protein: CASSKNRGSGANVLTF. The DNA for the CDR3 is TGTGCCAGCAGTAAGAATAGGGGTTCTGGGGCCAACGTCCTGACTTTC.

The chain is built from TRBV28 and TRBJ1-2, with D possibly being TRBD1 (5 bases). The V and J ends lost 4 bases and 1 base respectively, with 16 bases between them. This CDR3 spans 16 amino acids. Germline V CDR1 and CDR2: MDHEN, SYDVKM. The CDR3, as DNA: TGTGCCAGCAGTTCTCCCGACCGGACACGTAACTATGGCTACACCTTC. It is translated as CASSSPDRTRNYGYTF.

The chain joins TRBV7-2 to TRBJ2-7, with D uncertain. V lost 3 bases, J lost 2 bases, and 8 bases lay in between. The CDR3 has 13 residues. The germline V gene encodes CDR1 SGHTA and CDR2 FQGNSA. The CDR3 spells CASSLPWPYEQYF. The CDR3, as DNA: TGTGCCAGCAGCTTGCCTTGGCCCTACGAGCAGTACTTC.

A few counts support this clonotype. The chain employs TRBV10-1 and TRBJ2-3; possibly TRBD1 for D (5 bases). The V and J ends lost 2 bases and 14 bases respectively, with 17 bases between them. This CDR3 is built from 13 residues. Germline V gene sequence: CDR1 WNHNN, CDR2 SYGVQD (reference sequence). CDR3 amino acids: CASSERRDRYAYF. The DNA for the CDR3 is TGCGCCAGCAGTGAGCGACGTGACAGATACGCGTATTTT.